This TCR beta chain originates from a study of Graves' ophthalmopathy and Graves' hyperthyroidism. As the template, RNA transcripts were used to amplify TCR beta CDR3 regions. HTBI primers served in a first-round RT-PCR, which a second-round multiplex PCR followed. TCRdb processed the multiplex PCR reads anew with MiXCR; each CDR3 protein has one entry. The data show tens of thousands of distinct CDR3 sequences, almost 50% seen once. CDR3 length: 16 amino acids. CDR1 is KGHDR and CDR2 is SFDVKD in the germline V gene. With 1 base removed from V and 4 bases from J, the gap between germline ends came to 14 bases.

The clonotype comes from an adult woman with stable Graves' hyperthyroidism. The genes are TRBV24-1 and TRBJ2-3; D uncertain. The sequenced sample was peripheral blood. The CDR3 nucleotides read TGTGCCACCAGTGATTTCCAGAGCCTCTCATCAGATACGCAGTATTTT. As protein: CATSDFQSLSSDTQYF.